What follows are 5 T cell receptor beta chains derived from one specimen sequenced in a study of read filtering for tumor transcriptome and immune sequencing (dated by TCRdb to 2019 to 2021). Sequenced using an Illumina HiSeq 4000. Starting from roughly 370 ng RNA, TCR libraries were constructed with the Immunoverse kit using molecular barcoded adaptors that cover the alpha/delta and beta/gamma chains. TCRdb itself trimmed the public reads at Q25 with fastp, ran MiXCR and retained productive beta chains. Each entry merges the rows of one CDR3 protein and shows their most common DNA and genes. For this sample the table gives approximately 60,000 distinct CDR3 sequences, of which about 20% were detected only once. About a sixth of the sample goes to the ten largest clones. Sequencing used a population of CD138-negative cells sorted from bone marrow. The cell subset or site label here, explained by the study, means: bone marrow mononuclear cells depleted of CD138+ plasma/myeloma cells by negative magnetic selection. Receptors were obtained from a donor older than 35 with multiple myeloma.

Note on this clonotype: In this CDR3 the conserved last residue, phenylalanine or tryptophan, is missing, so a read error is likely. The V gene is TRBV10-3, the J gene TRBJ1-1, with D unresolved. Trimming removed 0 bases at V and 5 bases at J, with 7 bases between. This CDR3 has 13 amino acids. Germline V gene sequence: CDR1 ENHRY, CDR2 SYGVKD. CDR3 sequence (DNA): TGTGCCATCAGTGAGTCGGGTCGGACTGAAGCTTTCTAT. Translation gives CAISESGRTEAFY.

The sample holds many counts of this clonotype. The chain is built from TRBV29-1 and TRBJ2-3, with TRBD1 as a possible D gene (6 bases). The CDR3 covers 15 residues. In germline, CDR1 is SQVTM, CDR2 ANQGSEA. V was trimmed by 4 bases and J by 3 bases, leaving 17 bases between them. The CDR3: CSVGIGGFGTDTQYF. Written as DNA, the CDR3 is TGCAGCGTTGGGATTGGGGGCTTTGGGACAGATACGCAGTATTTT.

The J gene is TRBJ1-1, the V gene TRBV19, with a tentative D call TRBD1 (6 bases). The ends were cut back, 7 bases at V and 5 bases at J, with 20 bases in the middle. Germline CDR1 is LNHDA and CDR2 is SQIVND (reference sequence). The CDR3 extends over 15 amino acids. The CDR3 protein is CASTPGHRVFTEAFF. As DNA, the CDR3 is TGTGCCAGTACCCCCGGACACAGGGTATTTACTGAAGCTTTCTTT. Looking up the rest from reference TRBV19 and TRBJ1-1 gives the full variable domain: DGGITQSPKYLFRKEGQNVTLSCEQNLNHDAMYWYRQDPGQGLRLIYYSQIVNDFQKGDIAEGYSVSREKKESFPLTVTSAQKNPTAFYLCASTPGHRVFTEAFFGQGTRLTVV.

In this sample, this clonotype turned up once. A much more abundant neighbour one base away suggests this may be a read error. CDR3 sequence reads: CAGAGGTYNEQFF. CDR3 DNA: TGTGCCGGGGCTGGCGGCACCTACAATGAGCAGTTCTTC. The gene calls are TRBV30 and TRBJ2-1; possibly TRBD1 for D (5 bases). This CDR3 spans 13 amino acids. V dropped 8 bases and J dropped 2 bases, with 13 bases sitting between them. Germline CDR1 is GTSNPN and CDR2 is SVGIG (reference sequence). The full variable domain, completed using reference TRBV30 and TRBJ2-1, is SQTIHQWPATLVQPVGSPLSLECTVEGTSNPNLYWYRQAAGRGLQLLFYSVGIGQISSEVPQNLSASRPQDRQFILSSKKLLLSDSGFYLCAGAGGTYNEQFFGPGTRLTVL.

This clonotype was counted at least ten times. This chain links TRBV5-1 with TRBJ2-2; either TRBD1 or TRBD2 may fit D (5 bases each). CDR1 is SGHRS, CDR2 YFSETQ, per germline. The CDR3 length is 15 residues. Trimming removed 1 base at V and 7 bases at J, with 14 bases between. The CDR3 loop reads CASSLLGALGGELFF. As DNA, the CDR3 is TGCGCCAGCAGCTTGCTCGGGGCCCTCGGCGGGGAGCTGTTTTTT.